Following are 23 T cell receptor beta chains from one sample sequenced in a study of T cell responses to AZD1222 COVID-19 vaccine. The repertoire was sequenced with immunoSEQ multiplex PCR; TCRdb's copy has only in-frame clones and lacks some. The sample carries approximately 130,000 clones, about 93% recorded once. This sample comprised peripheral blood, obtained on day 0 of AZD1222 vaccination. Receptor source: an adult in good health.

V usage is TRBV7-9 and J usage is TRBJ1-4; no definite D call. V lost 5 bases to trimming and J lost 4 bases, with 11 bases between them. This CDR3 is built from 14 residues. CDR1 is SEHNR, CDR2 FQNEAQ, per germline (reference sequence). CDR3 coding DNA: TGTGCCAGCAGCCCCAGAGGGAATAATGAAAAACTGTTTTTT. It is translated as CASSPRGNNEKLFF.

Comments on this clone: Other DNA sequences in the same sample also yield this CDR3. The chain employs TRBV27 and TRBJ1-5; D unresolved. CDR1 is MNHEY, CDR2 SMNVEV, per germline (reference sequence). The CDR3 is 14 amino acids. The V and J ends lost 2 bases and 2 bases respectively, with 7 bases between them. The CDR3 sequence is CASSLRQGNQPQHF. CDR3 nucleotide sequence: TGTGCCAGCAGTTTAAGGCAGGGCAATCAGCCCCAGCATTTT.

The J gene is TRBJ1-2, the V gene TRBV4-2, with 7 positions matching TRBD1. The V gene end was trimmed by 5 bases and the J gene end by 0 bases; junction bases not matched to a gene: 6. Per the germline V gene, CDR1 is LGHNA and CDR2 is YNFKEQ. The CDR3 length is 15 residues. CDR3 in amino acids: CASSSLQGPNYGYTF. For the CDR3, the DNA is TGTGCCAGCAGCTCCCTACAGGGGCCTAACTATGGCTACACCTTC.

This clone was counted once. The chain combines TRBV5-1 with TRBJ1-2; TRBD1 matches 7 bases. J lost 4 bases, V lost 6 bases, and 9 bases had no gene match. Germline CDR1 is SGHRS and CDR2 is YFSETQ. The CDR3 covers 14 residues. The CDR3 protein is CASTTGTASYGYTF. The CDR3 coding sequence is TGCGCCAGCACCACCGGGACAGCCTCCTATGGCTACACCTTC. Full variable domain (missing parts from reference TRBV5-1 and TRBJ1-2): KAGVTQTPRYLIKTRGQQVTLSCSPISGHRSVSWYQQTPGQGLQFLFEYFSETQRNKGNFPGRFSGRQFSNSRSEMNVSTLELGDSALYLCASTTGTASYGYTFGSGTRLTVV.

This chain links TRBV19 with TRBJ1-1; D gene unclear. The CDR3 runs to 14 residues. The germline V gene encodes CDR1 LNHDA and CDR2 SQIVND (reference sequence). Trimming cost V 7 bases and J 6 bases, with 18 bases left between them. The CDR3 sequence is CASTPDSRGPEAFF. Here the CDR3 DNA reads TGTGCCAGTACCCCGGACTCCCGGGGTCCTGAAGCTTTCTTT.

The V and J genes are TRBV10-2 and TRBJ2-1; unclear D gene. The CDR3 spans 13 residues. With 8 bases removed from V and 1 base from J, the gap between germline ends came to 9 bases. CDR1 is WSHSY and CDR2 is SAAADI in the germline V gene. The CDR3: CASLKESYNEQFF. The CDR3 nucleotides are TGCGCCAGCCTCAAGGAATCCTACAATGAGCAGTTCTTC.

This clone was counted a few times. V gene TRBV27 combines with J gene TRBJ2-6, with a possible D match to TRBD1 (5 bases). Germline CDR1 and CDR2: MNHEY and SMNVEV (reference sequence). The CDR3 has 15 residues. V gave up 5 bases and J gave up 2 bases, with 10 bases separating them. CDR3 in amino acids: CASSRGEAGANVLTF. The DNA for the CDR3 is TGTGCCAGCAGTAGGGGCGAGGCTGGGGCCAACGTCCTGACTTTC.

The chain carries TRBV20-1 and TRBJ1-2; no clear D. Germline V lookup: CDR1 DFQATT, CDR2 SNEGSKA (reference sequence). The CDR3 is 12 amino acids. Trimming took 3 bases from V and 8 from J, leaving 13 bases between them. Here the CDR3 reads CSASPGAEGYTF. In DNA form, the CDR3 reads TGCAGTGCTAGTCCCGGCGCGGAAGGCTACACCTTC.

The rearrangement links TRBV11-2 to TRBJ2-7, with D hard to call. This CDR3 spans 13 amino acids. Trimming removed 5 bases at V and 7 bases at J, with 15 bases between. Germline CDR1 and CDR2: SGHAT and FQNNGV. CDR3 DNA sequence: TGTGCCAGCAGCCTGTTCCAGCGACAAGAGCAGTACTTC. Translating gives CASSLFQRQEQYF. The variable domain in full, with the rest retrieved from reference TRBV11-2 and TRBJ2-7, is EAGVAQSPRYKIIEKRQSVAFWCNPISGHATLYWYQQILGQGPKLLIQFQNNGVVDDSQLPKDRFSAERLKGVDSTLKIQPAKLEDSAVYLCASSLFQRQEQYFGPGTRLTVT.

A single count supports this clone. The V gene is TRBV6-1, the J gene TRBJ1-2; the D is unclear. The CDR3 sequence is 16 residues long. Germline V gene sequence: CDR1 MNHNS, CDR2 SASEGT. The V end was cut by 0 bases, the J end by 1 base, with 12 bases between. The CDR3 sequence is CASSEARDVINYGYTF. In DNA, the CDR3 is TGTGCCAGCAGTGAAGCGCGGGATGTCATTAACTATGGCTACACCTTC.

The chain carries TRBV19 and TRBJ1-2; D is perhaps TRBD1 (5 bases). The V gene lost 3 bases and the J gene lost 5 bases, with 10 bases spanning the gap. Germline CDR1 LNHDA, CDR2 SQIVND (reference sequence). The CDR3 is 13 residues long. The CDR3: CASSMVRDYGYTF. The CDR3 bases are TGTGCCAGTAGTATGGTCAGGGATTATGGCTACACCTTC.

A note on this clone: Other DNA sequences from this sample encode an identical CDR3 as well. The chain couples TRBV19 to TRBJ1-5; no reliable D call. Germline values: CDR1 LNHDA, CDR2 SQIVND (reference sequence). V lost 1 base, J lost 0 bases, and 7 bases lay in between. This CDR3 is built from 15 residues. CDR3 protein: CASSIAGYSNQPQHF. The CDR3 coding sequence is TGTGCCAGTAGTATAGCTGGGTATAGCAATCAGCCCCAGCATTTT.

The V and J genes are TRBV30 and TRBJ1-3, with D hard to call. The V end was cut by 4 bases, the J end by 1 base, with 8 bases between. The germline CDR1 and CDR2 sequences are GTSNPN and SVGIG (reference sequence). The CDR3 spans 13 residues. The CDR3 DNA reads TGTGCCTGGAACAGATTGTCTGGAAACACCATATATTTT. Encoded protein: CAWNRLSGNTIYF.

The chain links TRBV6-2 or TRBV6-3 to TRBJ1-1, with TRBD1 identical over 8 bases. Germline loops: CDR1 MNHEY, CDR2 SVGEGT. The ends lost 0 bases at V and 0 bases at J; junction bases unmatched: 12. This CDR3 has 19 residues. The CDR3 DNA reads TGTGCCAGCAGTTACTCGCGCCGAGGACAGGGCCACATGAACACTGAAGCTTTCTTT. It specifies CASSYSRRGQGHMNTEAFF.

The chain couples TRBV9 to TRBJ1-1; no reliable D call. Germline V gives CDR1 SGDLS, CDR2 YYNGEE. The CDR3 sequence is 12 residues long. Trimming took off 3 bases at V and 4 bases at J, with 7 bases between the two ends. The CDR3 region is CASSDKSTEAFF. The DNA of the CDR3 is TGTGCCAGCAGCGACAAGAGCACTGAAGCTTTCTTT.

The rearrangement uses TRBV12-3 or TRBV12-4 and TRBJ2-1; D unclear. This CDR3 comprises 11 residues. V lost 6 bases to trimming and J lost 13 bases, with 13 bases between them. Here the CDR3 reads CASSSPWGQFF. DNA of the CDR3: TGTGCCAGCAGCTCCCCGTGGGGTCAGTTCTTC.

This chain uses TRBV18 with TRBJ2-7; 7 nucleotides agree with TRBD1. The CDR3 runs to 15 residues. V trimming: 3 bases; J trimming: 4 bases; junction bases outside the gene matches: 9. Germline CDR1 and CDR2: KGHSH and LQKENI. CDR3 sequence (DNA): TGTGCCAGCTCACCGCCCGGGACAGCGAAATACGAGCAGTACTTC. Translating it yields CASSPPGTAKYEQYF.

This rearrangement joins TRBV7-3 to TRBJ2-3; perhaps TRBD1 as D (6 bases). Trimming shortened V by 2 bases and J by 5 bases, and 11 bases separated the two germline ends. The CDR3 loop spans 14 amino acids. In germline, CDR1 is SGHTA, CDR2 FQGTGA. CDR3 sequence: CASSLGGPLDTQYF. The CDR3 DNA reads TGTGCCAGCAGCTTAGGGGGCCCTCTAGATACGCAGTATTTT. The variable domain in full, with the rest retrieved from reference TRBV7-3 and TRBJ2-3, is GAGVSQTPSNKVTEKGKYVELRCDPISGHTALYWYRQSLGQGPEFLIYFQGTGAADDSGLPNDRFFAVRPEGSVSTLKIQRTERGDSAVYLCASSLGGPLDTQYFGPGTRLTVL.

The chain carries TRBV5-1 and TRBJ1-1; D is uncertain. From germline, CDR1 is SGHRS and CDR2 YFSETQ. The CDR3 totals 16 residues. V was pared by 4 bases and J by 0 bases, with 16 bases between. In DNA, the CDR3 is TGCGCCAGCAGCCCCCAACCCCGGGATCTGAACACTGAAGCTTTCTTT. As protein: CASSPQPRDLNTEAFF.

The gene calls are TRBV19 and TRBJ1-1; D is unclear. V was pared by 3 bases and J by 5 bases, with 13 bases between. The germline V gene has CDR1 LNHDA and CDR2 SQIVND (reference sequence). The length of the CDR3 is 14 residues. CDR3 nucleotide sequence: TGTGCCAGTAGTATGGACCCCTCGGGGACTGAAGCTTTCTTT. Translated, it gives CASSMDPSGTEAFF.

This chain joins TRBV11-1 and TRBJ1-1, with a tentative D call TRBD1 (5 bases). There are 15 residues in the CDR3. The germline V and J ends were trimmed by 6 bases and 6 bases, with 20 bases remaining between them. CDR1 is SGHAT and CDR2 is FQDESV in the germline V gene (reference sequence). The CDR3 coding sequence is TGTGCCAGCAGTCGAAGGTCAGGGAGTACCCCTGAAGCTTTCTTT. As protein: CASSRRSGSTPEAFF.

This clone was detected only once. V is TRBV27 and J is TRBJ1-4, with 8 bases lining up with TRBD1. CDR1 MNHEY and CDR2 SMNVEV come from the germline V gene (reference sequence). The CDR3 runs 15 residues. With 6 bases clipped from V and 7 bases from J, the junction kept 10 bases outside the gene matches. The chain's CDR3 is CASSRRGRRIEKLFF. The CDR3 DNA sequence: TGTGCCAGCAGCCGCAGGGGGCGTAGGATTGAAAAACTGTTTTTT. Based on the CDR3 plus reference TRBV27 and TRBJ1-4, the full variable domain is EAQVTQNPRYLITVTGKKLTVTCSQNMNHEYMSWYRQDPGLGLRQIYYSMNVEVTDKGDVPEGYKVSRKEKRNFPLILESPSPNQTSLYFCASSRRGRRIEKLFFGSGTQLSVL.

CDR3 DNA: TGTGCCAGCAGTGCACTTCGGACAGGTACAGGAAACACCATATATTTT. Its translation is CASSALRTGTGNTIYF. The chain joins TRBV6-1 to TRBJ1-3, with 7 bases matching TRBD1. CDR3 length: 16 amino acids. The ends lost 4 bases at V and 4 bases at J; junction bases unmatched: 10. CDR1 and CDR2 from the germline V gene are MNHNS and SASEGT.